Listed below are T cell receptor beta chains from one sample, sequenced in a study of OX40 agonist ivuxolimab in advanced cancers. The assay was immunoSEQ multiplex PCR, and TCRdb's table has in-frame clones only and misses some. Here the sample spans fewer than 85,000 clones, 85% to 90% being singletons. This specimen was CD4+ or CD8+ T cells sorted from blood, taken in a trial of the OX40 agonist ivuxolimab. The origin of the receptors is an adult with an advanced solid tumor such as melanoma, head and neck, liver or kidney cancer. Each CDR3 is given with its conserved first and last residue. Each record gives: clone size, J gene, V gene, D gene, CDR3 protein, CDR3 DNA. The D gene is left open where the match is weak. Clone size, where shown, is once, few, many, or a class for clones that have expanded.

clone_size: once
j_call: TRBJ1-3
v_call: TRBV11-2
d_call: .
cdr3_aa: CASSLVTGSGNTIYF
cdr3_nt: TGTGCCAGCAGCTTAGTAACAGGCTCTGGAAACACCATATATTTT

clone_size: .
j_call: TRBJ2-7
v_call: TRBV7-9
d_call: .
cdr3_aa: CASSLGYLGEQYF
cdr3_nt: TGTGCCAGCAGCTTAGGCTACTTGGGGGAGCAGTACTTC

clone_size: .
j_call: TRBJ2-5
v_call: TRBV27
d_call: TRBD2
cdr3_aa: CASSISGTSGRETQYF
cdr3_nt: TGTGCCAGCAGTATCTCCGGGACTAGCGGGAGGGAGACCCAGTACTTC

clone_size: .
j_call: TRBJ1-5
v_call: TRBV10-3
d_call: .
cdr3_aa: CAISVWGDSNQPQHF
cdr3_nt: TGTGCCATCAGTGTCTGGGGGGACAGCAATCAGCCCCAGCATTTT

clone_size: .
j_call: TRBJ2-1
v_call: TRBV11-3
d_call: .
cdr3_aa: CASSLGQFSHEQFF
cdr3_nt: TGTGCCAGCAGCTTAGGGCAGTTTAGCCATGAGCAGTTCTTC

clone_size: once
j_call: TRBJ2-2
v_call: TRBV15
d_call: TRBD1
cdr3_aa: CATSRGGQGAGELFF
cdr3_nt: TGTGCCACCAGCAGAGGAGGACAGGGGGCCGGGGAGCTGTTTTTT

clone_size: .
j_call: TRBJ2-3
v_call: TRBV7-3
d_call: TRBD2
cdr3_aa: CASSRSGSRADTQYF
cdr3_nt: TGTGCCAGCAGCAGAAGCGGGAGTCGGGCAGATACGCAGTATTTT

clone_size: once
j_call: TRBJ1-1
v_call: TRBV7-2
d_call: .
cdr3_aa: CASSFIPREAFF
cdr3_nt: TGTGCCAGCAGCTTCATTCCTCGGGAAGCTTTCTTT

clone_size: once
j_call: TRBJ2-1
v_call: TRBV5-6
d_call: TRBD2
cdr3_aa: CASSLGLAGGPRNEQFF
cdr3_nt: TGTGCCAGCAGCTTGGGATTAGCGGGAGGGCCAAGGAATGAGCAGTTCTTC

clone_size: .
j_call: TRBJ2-1
v_call: TRBV11-3
d_call: TRBD2
cdr3_aa: CASSPFTSGSSREQFF
cdr3_nt: TGTGCCAGCAGCCCGTTCACTAGCGGGAGCAGTCGGGAGCAGTTCTTC

clone_size: .
j_call: TRBJ2-7
v_call: TRBV19
d_call: .
cdr3_aa: CASSSTQGLEQYF
cdr3_nt: TGTGCCAGTAGCAGTACCCAGGGTCTCGAGCAGTACTTC

clone_size: .
j_call: TRBJ2-7
v_call: TRBV4-2
d_call: TRBD2
cdr3_aa: CASSLGTSGSYEQYF
cdr3_nt: TGTGCCAGCAGCCTGGGGACTAGCGGCTCCTACGAGCAGTACTTC

clone_size: .
j_call: TRBJ1-1
v_call: TRBV6-5
d_call: .
cdr3_aa: CASTWKQGGTEAFF
cdr3_nt: TGTGCCAGCACTTGGAAGCAGGGTGGCACTGAAGCTTTCTTT

clone_size: .
j_call: TRBJ2-7
v_call: TRBV5-1
d_call: TRBD2
cdr3_aa: CASRRDGGSSYEQYF
cdr3_nt: TGCGCCAGCCGAAGAGACGGGGGGAGCTCCTACGAGCAGTACTTC

clone_size: .
j_call: TRBJ1-4
v_call: TRBV7-9
d_call: .
cdr3_aa: CASSLTSTNNEKLFF
cdr3_nt: TGTGCCAGCAGCTTAACGAGTACTAATAATGAAAAACTGTTTTTT

clone_size: .
j_call: TRBJ1-5
v_call: TRBV4-1
d_call: .
cdr3_aa: CASSQDGGRQPQHF
cdr3_nt: TGCGCCAGCAGCCAAGATGGGGGCAGGCAGCCCCAGCATTTT

clone_size: .
j_call: TRBJ2-7
v_call: TRBV6-5
d_call: .
cdr3_aa: CASSSRTWNEQYF
cdr3_nt: TGTGCCAGCAGTTCCCGCACTTGGAACGAGCAGTACTTC

clone_size: few
j_call: TRBJ2-5
v_call: TRBV4-1
d_call: TRBD2
cdr3_aa: CASSSTGTSGNHQYF
cdr3_nt: TGCGCCAGCAGCTCCACCGGGACTAGCGGGAACCACCAGTACTTC

clone_size: .
j_call: TRBJ1-1
v_call: TRBV10-3
d_call: TRBD1
cdr3_aa: CAIKDRGSTEAFF
cdr3_nt: TGTGCCATCAAAGACAGGGGGTCCACTGAAGCTTTCTTT

clone_size: .
j_call: TRBJ2-1
v_call: TRBV7-9
d_call: TRBD2
cdr3_aa: CASKDTGTSGGYNEQFF
cdr3_nt: TGTGCCAGCAAAGATACCGGGACTAGCGGTGGGTACAATGAGCAGTTCTTC

clone_size: .
j_call: TRBJ2-3
v_call: TRBV30
d_call: TRBD1
cdr3_aa: CAWKGRGQGTQYF
cdr3_nt: TGTGCCTGGAAGGGCAGGGGGCAGGGTACGCAGTATTTT

clone_size: .
j_call: TRBJ2-2
v_call: TRBV4-1
d_call: .
cdr3_aa: CASSQVWGMRNTGELFF
cdr3_nt: TGCGCCAGCAGCCAAGTTTGGGGGATGAGGAACACCGGGGAGCTGTTTTTT

clone_size: .
j_call: TRBJ2-1
v_call: TRBV7-9
d_call: TRBD1
cdr3_aa: CASSPVGGSYNEQFF
cdr3_nt: TGTGCCAGCAGCCCCGTAGGGGGCTCTTACAATGAGCAGTTCTTC

clone_size: once
j_call: TRBJ2-6
v_call: TRBV30
d_call: .
cdr3_aa: CAWERGSGANVLTF
cdr3_nt: TGTGCCTGGGAAAGAGGCTCTGGGGCCAACGTCCTGACTTTC

clone_size: .
j_call: TRBJ2-7
v_call: TRBV28
d_call: .
cdr3_aa: CASSSTAYEQYF
cdr3_nt: TGTGCCAGCAGTTCGACAGCCTACGAGCAGTACTTC

clone_size: .
j_call: TRBJ1-3
v_call: TRBV29-1
d_call: .
cdr3_aa: CSGTAASGNTIYF
cdr3_nt: TGCAGCGGAACAGCCGCCTCTGGAAACACCATATATTTT

clone_size: once
j_call: TRBJ2-5
v_call: TRBV10-1
d_call: .
cdr3_aa: CASSAGGAGETQYF
cdr3_nt: TGCGCCAGCAGTGCTGGAGGGGCGGGTGAGACCCAGTACTTC

clone_size: .
j_call: TRBJ1-2
v_call: TRBV19
d_call: .
cdr3_aa: CASSPLDRYYGYTF
cdr3_nt: TGTGCCAGTAGTCCCTTAGACAGGTACTATGGCTACACCTTC

clone_size: .
j_call: TRBJ2-1
v_call: TRBV10-3
d_call: TRBD2
cdr3_aa: CAIRNVAGYYNEQFF
cdr3_nt: TGTGCCATCAGAAACGTAGCGGGATATTACAATGAGCAGTTCTTC

clone_size: .
j_call: TRBJ1-1
v_call: TRBV7-7
d_call: .
cdr3_aa: CASSLKEGSEAFF
cdr3_nt: TGTGCTAGCAGCTTAAAGGAGGGGAGTGAAGCTTTCTTT

clone_size: .
j_call: TRBJ2-3
v_call: TRBV20-1
d_call: .
cdr3_aa: CSAVTDTQYF
cdr3_nt: TGCAGTGCAGTTACAGATACGCAGTATTTT

clone_size: .
j_call: TRBJ2-1
v_call: TRBV19
d_call: TRBD1
cdr3_aa: CASSIKRTGNEQFF
cdr3_nt: TGTGCCAGTAGTATCAAAAGGACAGGGAATGAGCAGTTCTTC

clone_size: .
j_call: TRBJ2-1
v_call: TRBV18
d_call: .
cdr3_aa: CASSPPLRRYNEQFF
cdr3_nt: TGTGCCAGCTCACCACCGTTGAGACGTTACAATGAGCAGTTCTTC

clone_size: .
j_call: TRBJ1-5
v_call: TRBV30
d_call: .
cdr3_aa: CAWSTEYSNQPQHF
cdr3_nt: TGTGCCTGGAGTACTGAATATAGCAATCAGCCCCAGCATTTT

clone_size: few
j_call: TRBJ1-4
v_call: TRBV2
d_call: .
cdr3_aa: CASNRGGTREKLFF
cdr3_nt: TGTGCCAGCAATAGAGGGGGGACCAGGGAAAAACTGTTTTTT

clone_size: .
j_call: TRBJ1-6
v_call: TRBV11-2
d_call: .
cdr3_aa: CASSFTGNGPLNSPLHF
cdr3_nt: TGTGCCAGCAGCTTTACGGGAAACGGACCGCTTAATTCACCCCTCCACTTT

clone_size: .
j_call: TRBJ1-1
v_call: TRBV19
d_call: TRBD1
cdr3_aa: CATTDRGRWNTEAFF
cdr3_nt: TGTGCCACCACCGACAGGGGCCGCTGGAACACTGAAGCTTTCTTT

clone_size: once
j_call: TRBJ2-2
v_call: TRBV30
d_call: .
cdr3_aa: CAWSRLNTGELFF
cdr3_nt: TGTGCCTGGAGTCGACTCAACACCGGGGAGCTGTTTTTT

clone_size: .
j_call: TRBJ2-5
v_call: TRBV9
d_call: TRBD2
cdr3_aa: CASVSVGTSGLETQYF
cdr3_nt: TGTGCCAGCGTCTCCGTAGGGACTAGCGGGCTAGAGACCCAGTACTTC

clone_size: .
j_call: TRBJ2-3
v_call: TRBV7-9
d_call: .
cdr3_aa: CASTSADTQYF
cdr3_nt: TGTGCCAGCACCTCTGCAGATACGCAGTATTTT

clone_size: .
j_call: TRBJ1-3
v_call: TRBV5-1
d_call: TRBD1
cdr3_aa: CASSLRTGMVSGNTIYF
cdr3_nt: TGCGCCAGCAGCTTGAGGACAGGCATGGTCTCTGGAAACACCATATATTTT

clone_size: once
j_call: TRBJ2-3
v_call: TRBV7-3
d_call: TRBD2
cdr3_aa: CASSLQGGVSTDTQYF
cdr3_nt: TGTGCCAGCAGCTTACAGGGAGGGGTGAGCACAGATACGCAGTATTTT

clone_size: .
j_call: TRBJ2-7
v_call: TRBV5-4
d_call: TRBD2
cdr3_aa: CASSLASGRVEQYF
cdr3_nt: TGTGCCAGCAGCTTGGCCAGCGGGAGGGTCGAGCAGTACTTC

clone_size: .
j_call: TRBJ1-3
v_call: TRBV11-2
d_call: .
cdr3_aa: CASSSAQVLGNTIYF
cdr3_nt: TGTGCCAGCAGCTCCGCACAGGTCCTTGGAAACACCATATATTTT

clone_size: few
j_call: TRBJ2-1
v_call: TRBV7-9
d_call: .
cdr3_aa: CASSLYGTPYNEQFF
cdr3_nt: TGTGCCAGCAGCTTATATGGGACACCTTACAATGAGCAGTTCTTC

clone_size: .
j_call: TRBJ1-1
v_call: TRBV28
d_call: TRBD1
cdr3_aa: CAILPGQRAEAFF
cdr3_nt: TGTGCCATATTACCGGGACAGAGGGCTGAAGCTTTCTTT

clone_size: once
j_call: TRBJ2-3
v_call: TRBV15
d_call: .
cdr3_aa: CATSREFLPTDTQYF
cdr3_nt: TGTGCCACCAGCAGAGAGTTCCTACCCACAGATACGCAGTATTTT

clone_size: .
j_call: TRBJ1-6
v_call: TRBV6-6
d_call: .
cdr3_aa: CASSPTSGLNSPLHF
cdr3_nt: TGTGCCAGCAGTCCCACCTCGGGACTTAATTCACCCCTCCACTTT

clone_size: .
j_call: TRBJ2-7
v_call: TRBV7-9
d_call: TRBD2
cdr3_aa: CASSRYFLAGDLSYEQYF
cdr3_nt: TGTGCCAGCAGCCGTTACTTTCTAGCGGGAGATCTCTCCTACGAGCAGTACTTC

clone_size: few
j_call: TRBJ1-1
v_call: TRBV4-1
d_call: TRBD1
cdr3_aa: CASSERDREAFF
cdr3_nt: TGCGCCAGCAGCGAACGGGACAGGGAGGCTTTCTTT

clone_size: .
j_call: TRBJ2-6
v_call: TRBV18
d_call: .
cdr3_aa: CASSPRGPGANVLTF
cdr3_nt: TGTGCCAGCTCACCACGAGGTCCTGGGGCCAACGTCCTGACTTTC

clone_size: .
j_call: TRBJ1-5
v_call: TRBV30
d_call: .
cdr3_aa: CAWSGGGGQPQHF
cdr3_nt: TGTGCCTGGAGTGGCGGCGGGGGTCAGCCCCAGCATTTT

clone_size: .
j_call: TRBJ2-5
v_call: TRBV30
d_call: .
cdr3_aa: CAWSVGTQETQYF
cdr3_nt: TGTGCCTGGAGTGTGGGCACTCAAGAGACCCAGTACTTC

clone_size: once
j_call: TRBJ2-2
v_call: TRBV2
d_call: TRBD1
cdr3_aa: CASKGDSNTGELFF
cdr3_nt: TGTGCCAGCAAGGGGGACAGCAACACCGGGGAGCTGTTTTTT

clone_size: once
j_call: TRBJ2-2
v_call: TRBV11-2
d_call: .
cdr3_aa: CASSNGELFF
cdr3_nt: TGTGCCAGCAGCAACGGGGAGCTGTTTTTT

clone_size: .
j_call: TRBJ1-4
v_call: TRBV28
d_call: .
cdr3_aa: CASTEGGFNEKLFF
cdr3_nt: TGTGCCAGCACAGAAGGGGGTTTTAATGAAAAACTGTTTTTT

clone_size: .
j_call: TRBJ2-6
v_call: TRBV5-1
d_call: .
cdr3_aa: CASSQDSVGANVLTF
cdr3_nt: TGCGCCAGCAGCCAAGACTCGGTCGGGGCCAACGTCCTGACTTTC